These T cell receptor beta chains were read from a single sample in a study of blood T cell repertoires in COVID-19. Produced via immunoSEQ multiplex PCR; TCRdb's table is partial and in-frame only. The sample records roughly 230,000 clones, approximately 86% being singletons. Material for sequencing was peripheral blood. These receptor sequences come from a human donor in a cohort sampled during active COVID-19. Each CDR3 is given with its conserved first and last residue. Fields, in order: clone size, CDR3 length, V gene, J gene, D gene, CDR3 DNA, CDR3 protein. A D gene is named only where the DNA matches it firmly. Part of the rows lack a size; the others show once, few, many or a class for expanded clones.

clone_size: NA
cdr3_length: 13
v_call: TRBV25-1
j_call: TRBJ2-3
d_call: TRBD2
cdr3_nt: TGTGCCAGCAGTGGGGAGGGTTCAGATACGCAGTATTTT
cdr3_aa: CASSGEGSDTQYF

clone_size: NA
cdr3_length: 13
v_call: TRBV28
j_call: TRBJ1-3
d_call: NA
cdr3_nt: TGTGCCAGCAGTCTTGCAGGGGCGAACACCATATATTTT
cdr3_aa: CASSLAGANTIYF

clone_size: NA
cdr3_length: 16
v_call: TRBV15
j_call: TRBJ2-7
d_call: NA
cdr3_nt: TGTGCCACCAGCAGAGGTTTGGCAGGAATGGCTTACGAGCAGTACTTC
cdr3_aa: CATSRGLAGMAYEQYF

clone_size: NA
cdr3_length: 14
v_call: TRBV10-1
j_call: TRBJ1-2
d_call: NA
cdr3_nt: TGCGCCAGCAGTGGGGTCCCGCGGGGCTATGGCTACACCTTC
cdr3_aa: CASSGVPRGYGYTF

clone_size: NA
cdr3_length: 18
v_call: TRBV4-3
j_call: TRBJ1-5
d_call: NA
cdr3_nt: TGCGCCAGCAGCCAAGACAGGGGTTGGGACGGAGGCAATCAGCCCCAGCATTTT
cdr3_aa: CASSQDRGWDGGNQPQHF

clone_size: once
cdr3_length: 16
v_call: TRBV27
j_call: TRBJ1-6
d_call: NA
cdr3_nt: TGTGCCAGCAGTCCCAGACAGAGCTCCTATAATTCACCCCTCCACTTT
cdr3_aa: CASSPRQSSYNSPLHF

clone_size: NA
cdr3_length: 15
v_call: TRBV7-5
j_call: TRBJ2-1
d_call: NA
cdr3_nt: TGTGTCAGAAGCAGGGGACAGGGGTCTTACAATGAGCAGTTCTTC
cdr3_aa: CVRSRGQGSYNEQFF

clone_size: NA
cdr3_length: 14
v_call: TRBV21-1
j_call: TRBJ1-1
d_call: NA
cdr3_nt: TGTGCCAGCAGCAAAGGGGCAGAGAACACTGAAGCTTTCTTT
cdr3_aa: CASSKGAENTEAFF

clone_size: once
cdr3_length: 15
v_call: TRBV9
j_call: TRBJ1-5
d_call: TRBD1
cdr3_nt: TGTGCCAGCAGCGCCGGACAGGGGGCGGCTCAGCCCCAGCATTTT
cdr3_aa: CASSAGQGAAQPQHF

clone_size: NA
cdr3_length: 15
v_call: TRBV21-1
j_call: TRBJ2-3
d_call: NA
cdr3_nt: TGTGCCAGCAGCAAACAGGCTTTCATCCCAGATACGCAGTATTTT
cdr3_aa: CASSKQAFIPDTQYF

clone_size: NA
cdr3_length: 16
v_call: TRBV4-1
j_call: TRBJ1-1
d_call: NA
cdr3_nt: TGCGCCAGCAGCCAAGTGTCGGAACAGACGAACACTGAAGCTTTCTTT
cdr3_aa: CASSQVSEQTNTEAFF

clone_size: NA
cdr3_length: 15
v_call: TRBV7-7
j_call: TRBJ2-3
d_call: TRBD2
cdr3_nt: TGTGCTAGCAGCCTCGGACTAGCGGGAGTGGATACGCAGTATTTT
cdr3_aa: CASSLGLAGVDTQYF

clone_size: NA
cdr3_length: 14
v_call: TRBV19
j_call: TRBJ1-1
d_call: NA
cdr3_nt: TGTGCCAGTAGTATTGAGGGTTGGAACACTGAAGCTTTCTTT
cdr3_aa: CASSIEGWNTEAFF

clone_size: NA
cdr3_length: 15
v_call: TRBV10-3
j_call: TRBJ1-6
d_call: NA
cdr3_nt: TGTGCCATCAGTGATCAGGGGTCATATAATTCACCCCTCCACTTT
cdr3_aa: CAISDQGSYNSPLHF

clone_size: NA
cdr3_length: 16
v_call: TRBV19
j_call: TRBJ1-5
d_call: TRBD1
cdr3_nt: TGTGCCAGTAGTAGGAAGGACAGGGTGGGCAATCAGCCCCAGCATTTT
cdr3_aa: CASSRKDRVGNQPQHF

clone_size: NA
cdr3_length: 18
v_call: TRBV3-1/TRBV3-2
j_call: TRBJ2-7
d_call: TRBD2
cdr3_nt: TGTGCCAGCAGCCAAGCAGAGGGTAAGCGGGAGCCATCCTACGAGCAGTACTTC
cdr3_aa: CASSQAEGKREPSYEQYF

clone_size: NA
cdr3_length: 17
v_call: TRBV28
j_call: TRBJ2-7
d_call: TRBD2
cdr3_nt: TGTGCCAGCAGAGCGCCGATACCGGGACTAGGCTCCTACGAGCAGTACTTC
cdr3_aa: CASRAPIPGLGSYEQYF

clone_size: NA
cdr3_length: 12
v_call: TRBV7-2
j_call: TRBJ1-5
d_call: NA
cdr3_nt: TGTGCCAGCAGCTTAGACATTCAGCCCCAGCATTTT
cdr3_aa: CASSLDIQPQHF

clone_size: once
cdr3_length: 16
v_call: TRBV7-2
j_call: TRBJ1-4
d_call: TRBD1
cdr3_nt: TGTGCCAGCAGCTCCAACACAGGGGCGGCTAATGAAAAACTGTTTTTT
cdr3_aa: CASSSNTGAANEKLFF

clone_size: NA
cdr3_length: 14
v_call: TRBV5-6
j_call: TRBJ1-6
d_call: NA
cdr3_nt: TGTGCCAGCAGCTTGCGGTCTAATAATTCACCCCTCCACTTT
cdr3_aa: CASSLRSNNSPLHF

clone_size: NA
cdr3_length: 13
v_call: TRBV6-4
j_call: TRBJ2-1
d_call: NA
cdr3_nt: TGTGCCAGCAGTCCCCAGGGGGGCAATGAGCAGTTCTTC
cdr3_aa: CASSPQGGNEQFF

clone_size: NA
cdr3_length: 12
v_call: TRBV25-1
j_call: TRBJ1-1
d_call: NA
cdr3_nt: TGTGCCAGCAGTGATGGGGCCCTAGAAGCTTTCTTT
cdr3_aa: CASSDGALEAFF

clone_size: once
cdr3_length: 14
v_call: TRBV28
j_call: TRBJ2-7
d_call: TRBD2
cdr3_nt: TGTGCCAGCAGTCTGACTAGCGGGGCCACAGAGCAGTACTTC
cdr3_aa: CASSLTSGATEQYF

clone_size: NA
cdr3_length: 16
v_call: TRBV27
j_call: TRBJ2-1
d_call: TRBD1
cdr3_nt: TGTGCCAGCAGTTTATCAACAGGGGATTGGGGAAATGAGCAGTTCTTC
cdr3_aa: CASSLSTGDWGNEQFF

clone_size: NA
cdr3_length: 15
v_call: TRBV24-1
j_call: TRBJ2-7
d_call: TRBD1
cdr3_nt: TGTGCCACCAGTGACCCTGGGACAGGGGGCAACGAGCAGTACTTC
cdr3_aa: CATSDPGTGGNEQYF

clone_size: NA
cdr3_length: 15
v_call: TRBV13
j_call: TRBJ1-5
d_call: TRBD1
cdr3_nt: TGTGCCAGCAGCGCTGGGACAGGGGGTGATCAGCCCCAGCATTTT
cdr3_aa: CASSAGTGGDQPQHF

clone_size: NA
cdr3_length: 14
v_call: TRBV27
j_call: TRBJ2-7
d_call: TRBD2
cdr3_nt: TGTGCCAGCAGTATAGCGGGATACTCCTACGAGCAGTACTTC
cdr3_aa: CASSIAGYSYEQYF

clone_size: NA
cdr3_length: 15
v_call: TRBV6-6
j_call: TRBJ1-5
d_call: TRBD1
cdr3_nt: TGTGCCAGCAGGCCCGCGACAGGGCTGAATCAGCCCCAGCATTTT
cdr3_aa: CASRPATGLNQPQHF

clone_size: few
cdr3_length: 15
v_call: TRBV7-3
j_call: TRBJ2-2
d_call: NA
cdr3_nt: TGTGCCAGCAGCTTGACAGGTCCCTACACCGGGGAGCTGTTTTTT
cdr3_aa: CASSLTGPYTGELFF